This TCR beta chain is from a study of shared clonotypes between healthy human individuals. Whole-study results and caveats: Naive CD4 clonotypes were shared across a few donors at about 5%.

Germline V lookup: CDR1 SGHAT, CDR2 FQNNGV. J gave up 1 base and V 5 bases, and 4 bases lay outside the gene matches. There are 15 residues in the CDR3. Method: immunoSEQ multiplex PCR; TCRdb's copy keeps in-frame clones and lacks some. The sample lists roughly 320,000 clones; around 90% were seen once. As to this clone: Its matching antigen is unknown.

This sequence joins TRBV11-2 and TRBJ2-7, with TRBD2 identical over 11 bases. The clonotype comes from a man younger than 35 in good health. The sequenced sample consisted of memory CD8+ T cells sorted from blood. Documented subset: CD45RO+ cells pooled with CCR7-negative TemRA cells. The CDR3 coding sequence is TGTGCCAGCAGCCTGCTAGCGGGAGGATCCTACGAGCAGTACTTC. As protein: CASSLLAGGSYEQYF.